This is a list of T cell receptor beta chains from one sample in a study of regulatory T cells in long-lasting Graves disease. TCRdb redid the calling of the multiplex PCR reads with MiXCR, one entry per CDR3 protein. The sample yields 420,000 or so distinct CDR3 sequences, roughly 15% seen once. This sample was shared with a second study, whose subject was T cells in Graves' hyperthyroidism and ophthalmopathy.

This specimen was peripheral blood mononuclear cells (PBMCs), taken at new diagnosis, from a patient treated with antithyroid drugs. Receptors were obtained from a woman aged 18-29 years with Graves disease. CDR3s include the opening cysteine and the closing phenylalanine or tryptophan. The D gene is left open where the match is weak. Where a row states a size, it is once, few, many or the class of an expanded clone; other rows omit it.

cdr3_nt: TGCAGTGCCGCGGAGAGCTGGGATGAGCAGTTCTTC; cdr3_aa: CSAAESWDEQFF; j_call: TRBJ2-1; v_call: TRBV20-1; cdr3_length: 12; d_call: -; clone_size: many
cdr3_nt: TGTGCCAGCGAGACTAGCGGGAGATCGTACGAGCAGTACTTC; cdr3_aa: CASETSGRSYEQYF; j_call: TRBJ2-7; v_call: TRBV28; cdr3_length: 14; d_call: TRBD2; clone_size: many
cdr3_nt: TGTGCCAGCAGCCCGACAGGGGGCCCCTACAATGAGCAGTTCTTC; cdr3_aa: CASSPTGGPYNEQFF; j_call: TRBJ2-1; v_call: TRBV7-9; cdr3_length: 15; d_call: TRBD1; clone_size: many
cdr3_nt: TGTGCCGCCGGGGAATTTCAGGGGGCTGGGGCCAACGTCCTGACTTTC; cdr3_aa: CAAGEFQGAGANVLTF; j_call: TRBJ2-6; v_call: TRBV28; cdr3_length: 16; d_call: TRBD1; clone_size: few
cdr3_nt: TGTGCCAGCAGTGATATTCCAGATACGCAGTATTTT; cdr3_aa: CASSDIPDTQYF; j_call: TRBJ2-3; v_call: TRBV6-2/TRBV6-3; cdr3_length: 12; d_call: -; clone_size: few
cdr3_nt: TGCAGTGCCACCATTTTGAGCGGGAGGGACACCGGGGAGCTGTTTTTT; cdr3_aa: CSATILSGRDTGELFF; j_call: TRBJ2-2; v_call: TRBV20-1; cdr3_length: 16; d_call: TRBD2; clone_size: few
cdr3_nt: TGTGCCAGCTCCCACAAGGGCAAGAACACTGAAGCTTTCTTT; cdr3_aa: CASSHKGKNTEAFF; j_call: TRBJ1-1; v_call: TRBV18; cdr3_length: 14; d_call: -; clone_size: many
cdr3_nt: TGCAGTGCTAGAAGAACCGCCCCCGATACGCAGTATTTT; cdr3_aa: CSARRTAPDTQYF; j_call: TRBJ2-3; v_call: TRBV20-1; cdr3_length: 13; d_call: -; clone_size: many
cdr3_nt: TGCAGTGCTATCCCCTACAATGAGCAGTTCTTC; cdr3_aa: CSAIPYNEQFF; j_call: TRBJ2-1; v_call: TRBV20-1; cdr3_length: 11; d_call: -; clone_size: many
cdr3_nt: TGTGCCAGTAGCACCCAGGGACGGCATCCCTACGAGCAGTACTTC; cdr3_aa: CASSTQGRHPYEQYF; j_call: TRBJ2-7; v_call: TRBV19; cdr3_length: 15; d_call: -; clone_size: -
cdr3_nt: TGTGCCAGCAGTTTATCGCAGAGATTCTCTGGGGCCAACGTCCTGACTTTC; cdr3_aa: CASSLSQRFSGANVLTF; j_call: TRBJ2-6; v_call: TRBV28; cdr3_length: 17; d_call: -; clone_size: few
cdr3_nt: TGTGCCAGCAGCTTCTTGGACAGGGAGGAAGAGACCCAGTACTTC; cdr3_aa: CASSFLDREEETQYF; j_call: TRBJ2-5; v_call: TRBV28; cdr3_length: 15; d_call: TRBD1; clone_size: few
cdr3_nt: TGTGCCTGGAGTGTAGGGGGCCGCTTAAATTCACCCCTCCACTTT; cdr3_aa: CAWSVGGRLNSPLHF; j_call: TRBJ1-6; v_call: TRBV30; cdr3_length: 15; d_call: TRBD1; clone_size: few
cdr3_nt: TGTGCCAGCAGTGAAGAGGTACTAGCGGGAGATGAGCAGTTCTTC; cdr3_aa: CASSEEVLAGDEQFF; j_call: TRBJ2-1; v_call: TRBV2; cdr3_length: 15; d_call: TRBD2; clone_size: many
cdr3_nt: TGTGCCAGCAGTTTGATGGGGTCCATGAACACTGAAGCTTTCTTT; cdr3_aa: CASSLMGSMNTEAFF; j_call: TRBJ1-1; v_call: TRBV27; cdr3_length: 15; d_call: -; clone_size: many
cdr3_nt: TGTGCCAGCAGTCCACATAGCGGGAGTCCAAACGAGCAGTACTTC; cdr3_aa: CASSPHSGSPNEQYF; j_call: TRBJ2-7; v_call: TRBV6-1; cdr3_length: 15; d_call: TRBD2; clone_size: -
cdr3_nt: TGTGCCAGCAGCTTCGGTGAAGCCAAAAACATTCAGTACTTC; cdr3_aa: CASSFGEAKNIQYF; j_call: TRBJ2-4; v_call: TRBV5-8; cdr3_length: 14; d_call: -; clone_size: few
cdr3_nt: TGTGCCAGCAGCTTTGCGAGCGGGGGCGCACGCGAGCAGTACTTC; cdr3_aa: CASSFASGGAREQYF; j_call: TRBJ2-7; v_call: TRBV5-5; cdr3_length: 15; d_call: TRBD2; clone_size: -
cdr3_nt: TGCAGCCTCCGGCAGGGGGGAGGTACTGAAGCTTTCTTT; cdr3_aa: CSLRQGGGTEAFF; j_call: TRBJ1-1; v_call: TRBV29-1; cdr3_length: 13; d_call: TRBD1; clone_size: few
cdr3_nt: TGTGCCAGCAGTGAAGCGCTTCGTGGACAGTCTGAAGCTTTCTTT; cdr3_aa: CASSEALRGQSEAFF; j_call: TRBJ1-1; v_call: TRBV2; cdr3_length: 15; d_call: -; clone_size: many
cdr3_nt: TGTGCCAGTAGCAGGGTCGTCACAGATACGCAGTATTTT; cdr3_aa: CASSRVVTDTQYF; j_call: TRBJ2-3; v_call: TRBV19; cdr3_length: 13; d_call: -; clone_size: -
cdr3_nt: TGTGCCAGCAGTACCAGTCCCGGGACAGGCTCCGAGCAGTACTTC; cdr3_aa: CASSTSPGTGSEQYF; j_call: TRBJ2-7; v_call: TRBV28; cdr3_length: 15; d_call: TRBD1; clone_size: -
cdr3_nt: TGTGCCAGCATCGGGAGCTCCGCGGCCAAAAACATTCAGTACTTC; cdr3_aa: CASIGSSAAKNIQYF; j_call: TRBJ2-4; v_call: TRBV28; cdr3_length: 15; d_call: -; clone_size: -
cdr3_nt: TGTGCCAGCAGCTCGGGACAGGGCAACACCGGGGAGCTGTTTTTT; cdr3_aa: CASSSGQGNTGELFF; j_call: TRBJ2-2; v_call: TRBV7-2; cdr3_length: 15; d_call: TRBD1; clone_size: many
cdr3_nt: TGCAGTGCTAGAGGGGGAGGCGCGGGAGAGACCCAGTACTTC; cdr3_aa: CSARGGGAGETQYF; j_call: TRBJ2-5; v_call: TRBV20-1; cdr3_length: 14; d_call: -; clone_size: many
cdr3_nt: TGTGCCAGCAGAGGCTCCTACAATGAGCAGTTCTTC; cdr3_aa: CASRGSYNEQFF; j_call: TRBJ2-1; v_call: TRBV2; cdr3_length: 12; d_call: -; clone_size: many
cdr3_nt: TGTGCCAGCAGCTTAGACCCTTTAGATACGCAGTATTTT; cdr3_aa: CASSLDPLDTQYF; j_call: TRBJ2-3; v_call: TRBV11-3; cdr3_length: 13; d_call: -; clone_size: -
cdr3_nt: TGTGCCAGCAGCTTGGTTAGCACGCGGGAGCAGTACTTC; cdr3_aa: CASSLVSTREQYF; j_call: TRBJ2-7; v_call: TRBV5-6; cdr3_length: 13; d_call: -; clone_size: few
cdr3_nt: TGTGCCAGCAGCACGGACAGGGGAGTAGTGCAGTTCTTC; cdr3_aa: CASSTDRGVVQFF; j_call: TRBJ2-1; v_call: TRBV13; cdr3_length: 13; d_call: TRBD1; clone_size: few
cdr3_nt: TGCGCCAGCACCCGGGGCGGGGCTGGCACTGAAGCTTTCTTT; cdr3_aa: CASTRGGAGTEAFF; j_call: TRBJ1-1; v_call: TRBV5-1; cdr3_length: 14; d_call: -; clone_size: many
cdr3_nt: TGTGCCAGCAGTTATGGCATTGGGGGAGTGAGGTATGAGCAGTTCTTC; cdr3_aa: CASSYGIGGVRYEQFF; j_call: TRBJ2-1; v_call: TRBV6-5; cdr3_length: 16; d_call: -; clone_size: many
cdr3_nt: TGCAGTGCTAGAGATAATCAAAATCGGGGACGGACCTACGAGCAGTACTTC; cdr3_aa: CSARDNQNRGRTYEQYF; j_call: TRBJ2-7; v_call: TRBV20-1; cdr3_length: 17; d_call: -; clone_size: many
cdr3_nt: TGTGCCAGCAGCCCCCCTTTGTGGGAGAACTCCTGCGAGCAGTACTTC; cdr3_aa: CASSPPLWENSCEQYF; j_call: TRBJ2-7; v_call: TRBV3-1; cdr3_length: 16; d_call: -; clone_size: -
cdr3_nt: TGTGCCAGCAGCGTAGCACCACAGGGTAAAGGTACTGAAGCTTTCTTT; cdr3_aa: CASSVAPQGKGTEAFF; j_call: TRBJ1-1; v_call: TRBV9; cdr3_length: 16; d_call: -; clone_size: -
cdr3_nt: TGTGCCAGCAGCCGCCAGGGACAGGGTTACTACAATGAGCAGTTCTTC; cdr3_aa: CASSRQGQGYYNEQFF; j_call: TRBJ2-1; v_call: TRBV7-2; cdr3_length: 16; d_call: TRBD1; clone_size: -
cdr3_nt: TGTGCCAGCAGTTACCTCGACGGACACTATGGCTACACCTTC; cdr3_aa: CASSYLDGHYGYTF; j_call: TRBJ1-2; v_call: TRBV6-5; cdr3_length: 14; d_call: -; clone_size: many
cdr3_nt: TGTGCCAGCAGTTATTACAGGGGTGAAGCTTTCTTT; cdr3_aa: CASSYYRGEAFF; j_call: TRBJ1-1; v_call: TRBV6-2/TRBV6-3; cdr3_length: 12; d_call: TRBD1; clone_size: few
cdr3_nt: TGTGCCAGTTCTACAGGCACTAATGAAAAACTGTTTTTT; cdr3_aa: CASSTGTNEKLFF; j_call: TRBJ1-4; v_call: TRBV28; cdr3_length: 13; d_call: -; clone_size: few
cdr3_nt: TGTGCCAGCAGCCCCTTTCGGGCCTCCGCAGATACGCAGTATTTT; cdr3_aa: CASSPFRASADTQYF; j_call: TRBJ2-3; v_call: TRBV7-2; cdr3_length: 15; d_call: -; clone_size: many
cdr3_nt: TGTGCCAGCAGCGTAGTTCCGCTACCAAACAATGAGCAGTTCTTC; cdr3_aa: CASSVVPLPNNEQFF; j_call: TRBJ2-1; v_call: TRBV9; cdr3_length: 15; d_call: -; clone_size: few
cdr3_nt: TGTGCCAGCAGCCAAGAGCTTAGTCTACAGACCCAGTACTTC; cdr3_aa: CASSQELSLQTQYF; j_call: TRBJ2-5; v_call: TRBV3-1; cdr3_length: 14; d_call: -; clone_size: many
cdr3_nt: TGTGCCGGCAGTGAGACGGGTGGCGACGAGCAGTACTTC; cdr3_aa: CAGSETGGDEQYF; j_call: TRBJ2-7; v_call: TRBV6-1; cdr3_length: 13; d_call: -; clone_size: -
cdr3_nt: TGTGCCAGCAGTGCGACCAGGGAGGCCAAAAACATTCAGTACTTC; cdr3_aa: CASSATREAKNIQYF; j_call: TRBJ2-4; v_call: TRBV6-1; cdr3_length: 15; d_call: -; clone_size: -
cdr3_nt: TGTGCCACCAGTGATCCGACAGACCTCGGCACAGATACGCAGTATTTT; cdr3_aa: CATSDPTDLGTDTQYF; j_call: TRBJ2-3; v_call: TRBV24-1; cdr3_length: 16; d_call: -; clone_size: many
cdr3_nt: TGTGCCAGCAGCCAAAATATAGCGGGAAACTCCTACAATGAGCAGTTCTTC; cdr3_aa: CASSQNIAGNSYNEQFF; j_call: TRBJ2-1; v_call: TRBV3-1; cdr3_length: 17; d_call: TRBD2; clone_size: many
cdr3_nt: TGTGCCAGCAGCGTAGGACCTGAGTATGGCTACACCTTC; cdr3_aa: CASSVGPEYGYTF; j_call: TRBJ1-2; v_call: TRBV7-3; cdr3_length: 13; d_call: -; clone_size: -
cdr3_nt: TGTGCCAGCCGGGGGGGAGGGCCCTACGAGCAGTACTTC; cdr3_aa: CASRGGGPYEQYF; j_call: TRBJ2-7; v_call: TRBV18; cdr3_length: 13; d_call: TRBD2; clone_size: few
cdr3_nt: TGTGCCAGCAGTGAAGACAGGCCTAGTCTTTCCCTTTATAATTCACCCCTCCACTTT; cdr3_aa: CASSEDRPSLSLYNSPLHF; j_call: TRBJ1-6; v_call: TRBV2; cdr3_length: 19; d_call: -; clone_size: -
cdr3_nt: TGTGCCAGCACTTGGGGCGGGAGCTCCTACGAGCAGTACTTC; cdr3_aa: CASTWGGSSYEQYF; j_call: TRBJ2-7; v_call: TRBV28; cdr3_length: 14; d_call: TRBD2; clone_size: many
cdr3_nt: TGTGCCAGCAGTTTATCCTGGACAGCCGCTCAAGAGACCCAGTACTTC; cdr3_aa: CASSLSWTAAQETQYF; j_call: TRBJ2-5; v_call: TRBV27; cdr3_length: 16; d_call: -; clone_size: many
cdr3_nt: TGTGCCAGCAGCTTATCCCGGGAGTCAGATACGCAGTATTTT; cdr3_aa: CASSLSRESDTQYF; j_call: TRBJ2-3; v_call: TRBV7-9; cdr3_length: 14; d_call: -; clone_size: few
cdr3_nt: TGTGCCAGCAGCTTGGCCGGACTAGCATCCGGGGAGCTGTTTTTT; cdr3_aa: CASSLAGLASGELFF; j_call: TRBJ2-2; v_call: TRBV5-4; cdr3_length: 15; d_call: TRBD2; clone_size: -
cdr3_nt: TGCAGTTGTGGGAAGGACAGGGTAATTAGAGACACTGAAGCTTTCTTT; cdr3_aa: CSCGKDRVIRDTEAFF; j_call: TRBJ1-1; v_call: TRBV29-1; cdr3_length: 16; d_call: TRBD1; clone_size: many
cdr3_nt: TGTGCCAGCAGCGGGGCGGGAGTGGGCTACAATGAGCAGTTCTTC; cdr3_aa: CASSGAGVGYNEQFF; j_call: TRBJ2-1; v_call: TRBV27; cdr3_length: 15; d_call: TRBD2; clone_size: many
cdr3_nt: TGCAGTGCTGGAAGACAGGGAGAACAGACCCAGTACTTC; cdr3_aa: CSAGRQGEQTQYF; j_call: TRBJ2-5; v_call: TRBV20-1; cdr3_length: 13; d_call: TRBD1; clone_size: -
cdr3_nt: TGTGCCAGCAGTTCCCGGGGGCTAGTGAACACTGAAGCTTTCTTT; cdr3_aa: CASSSRGLVNTEAFF; j_call: TRBJ1-1; v_call: TRBV12-3/TRBV12-4; cdr3_length: 15; d_call: -; clone_size: many
cdr3_nt: TGTGCCAGCAGCAGGGAACGGACAGGTCCAGGGCAGTACTTC; cdr3_aa: CASSRERTGPGQYF; j_call: TRBJ2-7; v_call: TRBV27; cdr3_length: 14; d_call: TRBD1; clone_size: many
cdr3_nt: TGTGCCAGCAGACGCCGGGACAGGGCCTGGGAGCAGTACTTC; cdr3_aa: CASRRRDRAWEQYF; j_call: TRBJ2-7; v_call: TRBV28; cdr3_length: 14; d_call: TRBD1; clone_size: many
cdr3_nt: TGTGCCAGCAGCCCCGGGACTAGCCTCTACAATGAGCAGTTCTTC; cdr3_aa: CASSPGTSLYNEQFF; j_call: TRBJ2-1; v_call: TRBV7-3; cdr3_length: 15; d_call: TRBD2; clone_size: few